These T cell receptor beta chains were read from a single sample in a study of identical twins. Using its own MiXCR run on the 5' RACE reads, TCRdb lists one record per CDR3 protein. The data hold 1.5 million or so distinct CDR3 sequences, with about 32% observed a single time. Material: cord blood. These receptors were taken from a newborn girl in good health. CDR3s include the opening cysteine and the closing phenylalanine or tryptophan. Not every row has a clone size; where given, it reads once, few, many or a size class.

>TRBJ1-6|TRBV11-2|.
CASSLRTGYPLHF
>TRBJ2-3|TRBV7-6|.
CASSLPKGDSSTDTQYF
>TRBJ2-5|TRBV11-2|.
CASSPLTSPQETQYF
>TRBJ2-2|TRBV7-2|.
CASSRGVNTGELFF
>TRBJ2-3|TRBV11-2|many
CASSFYRNPSTDTQYF
>TRBJ2-3|TRBV24-1|few
CATSDPGRTGTDTQYF
>TRBJ2-7|TRBV15|few
CATSRAGEITYEQYF
>TRBJ2-7|TRBV11-2|.
CASSLLPLVYEQYF
>.|TRBV2|.
CASSLAGVWGGSYNEQYF
>.|TRBV5-1|few
CASSLACTEETQYF
>TRBJ1-3|TRBV6-6|.
CASSYERGSGNTIYF
>TRBJ2-7|TRBV20-1|.
CSANTGLITRYNEQYF
>TRBJ2-7|TRBV4-1|few
CASSQVWMYEQYF
>TRBJ1-4|TRBV9|.
CASSDRQGRDEKLFF
>TRBJ1-1|TRBV5-1|.
CASSLPQGTQTEAFF
>TRBJ1-1|TRBV5-1|few
CASFSDRGTEAFF
>TRBJ2-7|TRBV20-1|.
CSVKASYEQYF
>TRBJ2-7|TRBV11-1|.
CASSLIGQGAYEQYF
>TRBJ2-4|TRBV3-1|.
CASSHLGQLAKNIQYF
>TRBJ1-1|TRBV20-1|once
CSASNGLNTEAFF
>TRBJ2-1|TRBV6-5|.
CASSYSPTRAGVTDNEQFF
>TRBJ1-1|TRBV28|.
CAGSLTKGGTEAFF
>TRBJ1-5|TRBV20-1|.
CSARDRAYSNQPQHF
>TRBJ2-7|TRBV27|few
CASSLWGPYEQYF
>TRBJ2-2|TRBV11-1|.
CASSLYRGRNTGELFF
>TRBJ1-1|TRBV20-1|few
CSARQQGDTEAFF
>TRBJ2-7|TRBV21-1|.
CASRKAGDEQYF
>TRBJ1-1|TRBV4-2|.
CASSQARVMNTEAFF
>TRBJ1-2|TRBV9|.
CASSVCRTNYGCTF
>.|TRBV7-2|.
CASSFDTQETQFF
>.|TRBV20-1|few
CSALTSGRINEQYF
>TRBJ2-7|TRBV13|.
CASGLLGSNSYEQYF
>TRBJ2-4|TRBV20-1|.
CSARDRIAKNIQYF
>TRBJ2-7|TRBV20-1|few
CSARDRAGDPYEQYF
>TRBJ1-1|TRBV5-1|once
CASSLTFGTEAFF
>TRBJ1-4|TRBV28|many
CASSSTDEKLFF
>TRBJ1-2|TRBV6-5|.
CASSYASANYGYTF
>.|TRBV2|.
CASSEHGIDEQYF
>TRBJ2-7|TRBV20-1|few
CSARDSGLAGVYEQYF
>TRBJ1-1|TRBV4-2|few
CASSQAGGSNTEAFF
>TRBJ2-7|TRBV7-2|.
CASNLGLAGGGYEQYF
>TRBJ1-2|TRBV9|.
CASSVALQGGYGYTF
>TRBJ2-1|TRBV10-3|.
CAISETNPGLDHEQFF
>TRBJ2-7|TRBV9|few
CASSEGNLGYEQYF
>TRBJ2-7|TRBV6-2/TRBV6-3|.
CASSYASGLVSYEQYF
>TRBJ2-3|TRBV5-1|.
CAGSKHQSDTQYF
>TRBJ1-1|TRBV12-3/TRBV12-4|.
CASSPAGRGRNTEAFF
>TRBJ2-3|TRBV7-9|few
CASSLDAGGGTDTQYF
>TRBJ1-2|TRBV20-1|.
CSASETGLYGYTF
>TRBJ2-3|TRBV6-1|.
CASSEQGFLGTDTQYF
>TRBJ1-6|TRBV4-2|once
CASSQGTPGRENSPLHF
>TRBJ2-3|TRBV15|few
CATSRDGTHSTDTQYF
>TRBJ2-3|TRBV5-4|.
CASSSFSGEDTQYF
>TRBJ1-6|TRBV6-1|.
CASSELTGGHSPLHF
>TRBJ2-3|TRBV3-1|.
CASSPRPLTDTQYF
>TRBJ1-2|TRBV29-1|few
CSVELGLSYGYTF
>TRBJ2-2|TRBV28|few
CASSLGSLNPTGELFF
>TRBJ2-3|TRBV18|.
CAGSPQGRDTQYF
>TRBJ2-1|TRBV28|.
CASSFGPGQGRNEQFF